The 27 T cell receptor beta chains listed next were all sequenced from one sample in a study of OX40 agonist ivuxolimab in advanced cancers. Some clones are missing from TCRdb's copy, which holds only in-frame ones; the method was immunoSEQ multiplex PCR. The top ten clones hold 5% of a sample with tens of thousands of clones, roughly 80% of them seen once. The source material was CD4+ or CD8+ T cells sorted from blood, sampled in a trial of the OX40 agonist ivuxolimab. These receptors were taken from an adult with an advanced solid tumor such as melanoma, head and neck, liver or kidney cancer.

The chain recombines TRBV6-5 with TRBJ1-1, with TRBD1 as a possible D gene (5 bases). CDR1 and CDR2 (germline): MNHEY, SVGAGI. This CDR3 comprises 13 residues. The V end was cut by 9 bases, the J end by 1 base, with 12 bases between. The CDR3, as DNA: TGTGCCAGAGTGGGGGGACGGAACACTGAAGCTTTCTTT. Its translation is CARVGGRNTEAFF.

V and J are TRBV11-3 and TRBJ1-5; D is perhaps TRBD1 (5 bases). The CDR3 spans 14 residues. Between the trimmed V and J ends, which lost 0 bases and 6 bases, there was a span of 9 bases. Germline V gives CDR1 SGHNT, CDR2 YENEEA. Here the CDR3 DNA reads TGTGCCAGCAGCTTAGACCAGGGCGGTCAGCCCCAGCATTTT. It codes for CASSLDQGGQPQHF.

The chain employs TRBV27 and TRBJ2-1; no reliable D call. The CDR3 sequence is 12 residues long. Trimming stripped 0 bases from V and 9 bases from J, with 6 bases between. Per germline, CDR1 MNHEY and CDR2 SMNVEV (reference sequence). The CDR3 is CASSLSIGEQFF. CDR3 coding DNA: TGTGCCAGCAGTTTATCGATTGGTGAGCAGTTCTTC.

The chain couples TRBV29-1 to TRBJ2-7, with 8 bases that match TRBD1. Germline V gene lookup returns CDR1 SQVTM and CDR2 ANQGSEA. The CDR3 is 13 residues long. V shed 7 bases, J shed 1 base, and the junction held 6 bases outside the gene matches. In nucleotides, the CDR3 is TGCAGCGCCGATACAGGGGGGTCCTACGAGCAGTACTTC. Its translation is CSADTGGSYEQYF.

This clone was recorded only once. Here the CDR3 reads CASSFGPGAAYEQYF. The CDR3 coding sequence is TGTGCCAGCAGCTTCGGTCCGGGGGCTGCCTACGAGCAGTACTTC. The V call is TRBV7-2, the J call TRBJ2-7; D possibly matches TRBD1 or TRBD2 (6 bases each). The V end lost 3 bases, the J end lost 2 bases, and 14 bases lay between the germline ends. From germline, CDR1 is SGHTA and CDR2 FQGNSA. The CDR3 spans 15 residues.

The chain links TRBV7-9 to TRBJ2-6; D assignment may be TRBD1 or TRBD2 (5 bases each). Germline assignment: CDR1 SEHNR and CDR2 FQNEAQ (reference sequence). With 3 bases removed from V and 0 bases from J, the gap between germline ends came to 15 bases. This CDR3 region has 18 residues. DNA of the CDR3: TGTGCCAGCAGCTTGGGGACGGGGAGAGTCTCTGGGGCCAACGTCCTGACTTTC. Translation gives CASSLGTGRVSGANVLTF.

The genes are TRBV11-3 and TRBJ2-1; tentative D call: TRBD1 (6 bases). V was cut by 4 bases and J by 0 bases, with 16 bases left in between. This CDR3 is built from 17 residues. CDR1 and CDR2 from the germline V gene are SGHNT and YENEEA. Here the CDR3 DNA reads TGTGCCAGCAGCTCCTCACAGGGTTCCAGCTCCTACAATGAGCAGTTCTTC. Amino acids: CASSSSQGSSSYNEQFF.

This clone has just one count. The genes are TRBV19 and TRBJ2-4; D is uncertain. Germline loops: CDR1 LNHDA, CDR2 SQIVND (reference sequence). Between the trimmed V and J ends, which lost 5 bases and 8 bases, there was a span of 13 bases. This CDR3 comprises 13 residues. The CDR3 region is CASSPSGLDIQYF. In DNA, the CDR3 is TGTGCCAGTAGTCCTTCCGGGTTGGACATTCAGTACTTC.

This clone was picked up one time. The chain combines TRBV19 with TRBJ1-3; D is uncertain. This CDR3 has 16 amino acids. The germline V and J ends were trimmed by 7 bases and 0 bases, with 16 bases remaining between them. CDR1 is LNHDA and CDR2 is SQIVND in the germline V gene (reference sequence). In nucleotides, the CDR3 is TGTGCCAGTACCTCATTGAGCGAAGACTCTGGAAACACCATATATTTT. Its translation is CASTSLSEDSGNTIYF.

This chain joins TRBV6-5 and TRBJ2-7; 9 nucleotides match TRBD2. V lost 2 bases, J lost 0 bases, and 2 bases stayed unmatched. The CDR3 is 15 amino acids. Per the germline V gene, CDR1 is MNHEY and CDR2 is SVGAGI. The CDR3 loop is CASSYHSGSSYEQYF. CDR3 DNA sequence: TGTGCCAGCAGTTACCATAGCGGGAGCTCCTACGAGCAGTACTTC.

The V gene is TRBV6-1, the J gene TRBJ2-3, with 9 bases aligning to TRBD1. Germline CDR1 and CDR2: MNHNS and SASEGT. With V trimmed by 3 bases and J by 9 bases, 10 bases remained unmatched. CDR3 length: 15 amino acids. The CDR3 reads CASSDVGQGSETQYF. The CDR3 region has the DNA TGTGCCAGCAGTGACGTCGGACAGGGGAGCGAGACGCAGTATTTT.

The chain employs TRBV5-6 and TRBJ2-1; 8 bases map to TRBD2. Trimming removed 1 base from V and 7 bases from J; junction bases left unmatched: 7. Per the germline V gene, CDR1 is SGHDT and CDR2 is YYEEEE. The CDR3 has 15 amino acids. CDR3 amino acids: CASSLFTGGPNEQFF. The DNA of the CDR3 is TGTGCCAGCAGCTTGTTTACGGGAGGGCCGAATGAGCAGTTCTTC.

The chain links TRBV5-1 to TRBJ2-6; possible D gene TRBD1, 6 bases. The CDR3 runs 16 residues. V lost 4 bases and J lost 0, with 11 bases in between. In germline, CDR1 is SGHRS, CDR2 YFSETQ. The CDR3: CASSVGHRSGANVLTF. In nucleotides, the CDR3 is TGCGCCAGCAGCGTGGGACATCGCTCTGGGGCCAACGTCCTGACTTTC.

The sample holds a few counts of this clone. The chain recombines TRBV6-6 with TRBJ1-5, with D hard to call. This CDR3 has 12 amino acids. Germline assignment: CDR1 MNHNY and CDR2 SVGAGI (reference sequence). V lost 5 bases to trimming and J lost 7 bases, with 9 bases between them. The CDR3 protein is CASSPDEQPQHF. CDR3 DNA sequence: TGTGCCAGCAGTCCGGATGAGCAGCCCCAGCATTTT.

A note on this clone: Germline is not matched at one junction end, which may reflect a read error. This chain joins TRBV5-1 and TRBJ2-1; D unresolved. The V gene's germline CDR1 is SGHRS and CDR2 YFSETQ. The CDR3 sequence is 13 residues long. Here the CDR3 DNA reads TGCGCCAGCAGCTTGGCCCCCGGTAATGAACAGTTCTTC. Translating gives CASSLAPGNEQFF.

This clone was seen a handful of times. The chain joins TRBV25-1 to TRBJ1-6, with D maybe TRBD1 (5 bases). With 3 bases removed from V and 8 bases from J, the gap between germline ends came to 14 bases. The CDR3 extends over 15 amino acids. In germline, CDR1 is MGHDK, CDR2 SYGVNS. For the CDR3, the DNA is TGTGCCAGCAGTGAGGGGCGGGTAGCACATTCACCCCTCCACTTT. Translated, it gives CASSEGRVAHSPLHF. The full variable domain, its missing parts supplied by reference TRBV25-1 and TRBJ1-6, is EADIYQTPRYLVIGTGKKITLECSQTMGHDKMYWYQQDPGMELHLIHYSYGVNSTEKGDLSSESTVSRIRTEHFPLTLESARPSHTSQYLCASSEGRVAHSPLHFGNGTRLTVT.

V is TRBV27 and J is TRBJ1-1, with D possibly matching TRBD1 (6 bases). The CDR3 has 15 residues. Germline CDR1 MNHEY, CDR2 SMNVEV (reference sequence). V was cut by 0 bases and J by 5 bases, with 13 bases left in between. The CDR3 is CASSLSPRTATEAFF. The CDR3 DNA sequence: TGTGCCAGCAGTTTATCACCCCGGACAGCAACTGAAGCTTTCTTT.

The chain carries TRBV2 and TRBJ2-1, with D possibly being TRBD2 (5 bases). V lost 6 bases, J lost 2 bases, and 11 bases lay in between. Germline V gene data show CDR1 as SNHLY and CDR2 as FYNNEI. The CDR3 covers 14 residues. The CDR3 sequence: CASRPAVTYNEQFF. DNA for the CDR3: TGTGCCAGCAGGCCAGCGGTTACCTACAATGAGCAGTTCTTC.

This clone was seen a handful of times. CDR3 nucleotide sequence: TGTGCCAGCAGCCAAGAGACTAGCGGGAGTGCGAACACCGGGGAGCTGTTTTTT. Protein sequence: CASSQETSGSANTGELFF. V and J are TRBV4-2 and TRBJ2-2; 12 positions agree with TRBD2. Germline V gene sequence: CDR1 LGHNA, CDR2 YNFKEQ. V was pared by 0 bases and J by 0 bases, with 2 bases of the junction left unmatched. CDR3 length: 18 residues.

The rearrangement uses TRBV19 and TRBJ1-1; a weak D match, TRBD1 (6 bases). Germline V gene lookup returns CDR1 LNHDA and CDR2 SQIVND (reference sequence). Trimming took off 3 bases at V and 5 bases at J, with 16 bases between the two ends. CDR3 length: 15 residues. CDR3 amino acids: CASSIPGAWVTEAFF. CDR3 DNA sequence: TGTGCCAGTAGTATCCCGGGGGCCTGGGTAACTGAAGCTTTCTTT.

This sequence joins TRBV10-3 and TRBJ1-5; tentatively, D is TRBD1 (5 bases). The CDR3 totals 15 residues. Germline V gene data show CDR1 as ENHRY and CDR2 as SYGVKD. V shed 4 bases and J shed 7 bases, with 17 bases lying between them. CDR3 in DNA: TGTGCCATCAGTGGATCCTATGGGGAGGGGCAGCCCCAGCATTTT. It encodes CAISGSYGEGQPQHF.

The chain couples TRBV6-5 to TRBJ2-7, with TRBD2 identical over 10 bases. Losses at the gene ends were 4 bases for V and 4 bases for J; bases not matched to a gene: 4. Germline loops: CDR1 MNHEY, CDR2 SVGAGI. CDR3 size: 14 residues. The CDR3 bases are TGTGCCAGCAGTTCTCCGGGACTAGCGTACGAGCAGTACTTC. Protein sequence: CASSSPGLAYEQYF.

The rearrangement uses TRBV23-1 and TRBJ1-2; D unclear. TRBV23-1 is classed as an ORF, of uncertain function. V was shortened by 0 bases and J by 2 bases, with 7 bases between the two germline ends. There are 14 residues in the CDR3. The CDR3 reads CASSQSAENYGYTF. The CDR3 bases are TGCGCCAGCAGTCAATCAGCGGAAAACTATGGCTACACCTTC.

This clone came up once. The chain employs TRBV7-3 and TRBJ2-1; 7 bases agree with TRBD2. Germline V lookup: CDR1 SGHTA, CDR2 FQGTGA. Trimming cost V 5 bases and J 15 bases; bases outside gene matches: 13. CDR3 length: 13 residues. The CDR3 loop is CASSAQAGPTPFF. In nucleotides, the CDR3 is TGTGCCAGCAGCGCACAAGCGGGACCTACGCCGTTCTTC. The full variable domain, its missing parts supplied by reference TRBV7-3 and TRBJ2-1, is GAGVSQTPSNKVTEKGKYVELRCDPISGHTALYWYRQSLGQGPEFLIYFQGTGAADDSGLPNDRFFAVRPEGSVSTLKIQRTERGDSAVYLCASSAQAGPTPFFGPGTRLTVL.

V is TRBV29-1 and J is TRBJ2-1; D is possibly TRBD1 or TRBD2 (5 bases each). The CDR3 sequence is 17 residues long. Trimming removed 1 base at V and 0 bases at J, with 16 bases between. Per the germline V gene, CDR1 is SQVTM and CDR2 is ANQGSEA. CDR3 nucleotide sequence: TGCAGCGTTGAAGGTTTCGGGGACCAGAGCTCCTACAATGAGCAGTTCTTC. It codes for CSVEGFGDQSSYNEQFF.

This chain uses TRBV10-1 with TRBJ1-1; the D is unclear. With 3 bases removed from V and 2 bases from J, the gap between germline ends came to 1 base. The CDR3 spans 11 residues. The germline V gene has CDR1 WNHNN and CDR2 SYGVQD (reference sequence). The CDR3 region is CASSDNTEAFF. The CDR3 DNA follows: TGCGCCAGCAGTGATAACACTGAAGCTTTCTTT.

In nucleotides, the CDR3 is TGTGCCAGCAGTATGGACTCCATTGGGACTGAAGCTTTCTTT. This sequence encodes CASSMDSIGTEAFF. The chain joins TRBV2 to TRBJ1-1; D remains ambiguous. Trimming pared 5 bases from V and 5 bases from J, leaving 15 bases between. Germline V gene data show CDR1 as SNHLY and CDR2 as FYNNEI. This CDR3 is built from 14 residues.